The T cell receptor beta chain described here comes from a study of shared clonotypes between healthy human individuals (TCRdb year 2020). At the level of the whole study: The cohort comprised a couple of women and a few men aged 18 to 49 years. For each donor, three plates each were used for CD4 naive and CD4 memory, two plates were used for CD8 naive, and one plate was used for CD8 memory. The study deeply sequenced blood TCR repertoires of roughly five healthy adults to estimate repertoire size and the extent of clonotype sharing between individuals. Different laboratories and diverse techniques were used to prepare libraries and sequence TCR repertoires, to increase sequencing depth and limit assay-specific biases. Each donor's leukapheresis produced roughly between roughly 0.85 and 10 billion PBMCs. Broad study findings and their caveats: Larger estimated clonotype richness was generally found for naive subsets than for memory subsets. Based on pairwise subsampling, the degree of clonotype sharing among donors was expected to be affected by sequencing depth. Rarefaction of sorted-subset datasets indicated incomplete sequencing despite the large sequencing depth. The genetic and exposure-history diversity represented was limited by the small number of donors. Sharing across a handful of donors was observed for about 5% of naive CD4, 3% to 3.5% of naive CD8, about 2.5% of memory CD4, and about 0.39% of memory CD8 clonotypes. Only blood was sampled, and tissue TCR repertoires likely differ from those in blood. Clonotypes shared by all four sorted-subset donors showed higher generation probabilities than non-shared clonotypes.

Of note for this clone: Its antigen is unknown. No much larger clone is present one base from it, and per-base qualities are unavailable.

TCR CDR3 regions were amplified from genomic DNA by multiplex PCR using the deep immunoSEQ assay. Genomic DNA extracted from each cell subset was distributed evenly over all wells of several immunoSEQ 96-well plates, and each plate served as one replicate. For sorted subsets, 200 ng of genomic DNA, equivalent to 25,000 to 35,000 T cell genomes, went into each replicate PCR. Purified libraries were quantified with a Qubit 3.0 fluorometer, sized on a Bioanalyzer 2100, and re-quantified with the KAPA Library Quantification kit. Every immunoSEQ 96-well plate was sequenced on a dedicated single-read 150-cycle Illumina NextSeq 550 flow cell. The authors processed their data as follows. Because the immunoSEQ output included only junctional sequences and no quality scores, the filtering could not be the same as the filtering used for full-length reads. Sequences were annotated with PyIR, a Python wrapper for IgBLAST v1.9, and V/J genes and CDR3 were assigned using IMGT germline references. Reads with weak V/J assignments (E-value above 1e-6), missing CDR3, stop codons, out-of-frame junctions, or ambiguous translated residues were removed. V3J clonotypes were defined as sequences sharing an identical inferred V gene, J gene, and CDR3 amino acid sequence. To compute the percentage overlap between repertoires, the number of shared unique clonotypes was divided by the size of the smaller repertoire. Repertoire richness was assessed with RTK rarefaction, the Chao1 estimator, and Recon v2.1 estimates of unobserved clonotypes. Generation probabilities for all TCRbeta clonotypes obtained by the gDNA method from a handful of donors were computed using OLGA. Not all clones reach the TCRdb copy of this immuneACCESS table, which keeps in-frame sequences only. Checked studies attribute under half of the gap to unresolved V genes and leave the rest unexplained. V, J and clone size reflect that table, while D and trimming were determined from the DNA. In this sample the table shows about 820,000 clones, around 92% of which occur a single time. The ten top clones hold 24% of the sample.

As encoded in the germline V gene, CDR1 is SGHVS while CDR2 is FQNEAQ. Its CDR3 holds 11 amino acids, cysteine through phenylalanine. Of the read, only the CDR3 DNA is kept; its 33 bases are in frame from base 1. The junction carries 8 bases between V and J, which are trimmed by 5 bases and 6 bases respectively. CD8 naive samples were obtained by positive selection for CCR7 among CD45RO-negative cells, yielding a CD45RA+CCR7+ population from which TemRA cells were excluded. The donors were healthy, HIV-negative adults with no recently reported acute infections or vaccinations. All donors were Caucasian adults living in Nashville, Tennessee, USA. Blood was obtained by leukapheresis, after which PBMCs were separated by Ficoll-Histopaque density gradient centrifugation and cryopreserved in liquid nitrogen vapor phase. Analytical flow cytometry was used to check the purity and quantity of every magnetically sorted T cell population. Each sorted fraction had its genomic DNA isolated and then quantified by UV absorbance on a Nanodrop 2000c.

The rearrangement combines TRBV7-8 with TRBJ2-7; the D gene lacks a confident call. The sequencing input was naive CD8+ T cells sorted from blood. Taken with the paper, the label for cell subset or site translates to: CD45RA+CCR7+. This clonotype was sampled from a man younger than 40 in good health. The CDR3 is CASSPTVEQYF. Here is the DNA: TGTGCCAGCAGCCCGACCGTCGAGCAGTACTTC.